This T cell receptor (beta chain) originates from a study of CD8+ T cells in alopecia areata. About the research overall: Treatment ran 6 to 18 months, with 6 months of follow-up afterward. Study-wide points: There were also resident alphabeta T cells of normal skin sequenced in scalp samples.

This clone has only a few counts. Antigen: not known. The germline V and J ends were trimmed by 5 bases and 7 bases, with 21 bases remaining between them. Germline assignment: CDR1 SGHRS and CDR2 YFSETQ. CDR3 length: 15 amino acids. A FACSAria was used to sort CD4+ and CD8+ T cells. These cells came from PBMCs. Once RNA had been extracted, it was reverse transcribed into cDNA to act as the sequencing template. The method was immunoSEQ multiplex PCR; TCRdb's version includes in-frame clones alone and lacks a portion of them. This sample has fewer than 150,000 clones, with 58% found just once. Sequenced here: CD4+ T cells sorted from blood, sampled at week 0. The chain couples TRBV5-1 to TRBJ1-2; D not resolved. The TCR sequence derives from a human donor with alopecia areata. CDR3 protein: CASSLQDAVSGGYTF. In DNA form, the CDR3 reads TGCGCCAGCAGTCTCCAGGACGCAGTCTCTGGTGGCTACACCTTC.